The clone carrying this T cell receptor beta chain has only one observation. In the original workflow: Reference gene primer amplification yielded estimated nucleated cell counts. The method was immunoSEQ multiplex PCR; TCRdb's version includes in-frame clones alone and lacks a portion of them. V, J and clone size derive from that table, while D and trimming were established from the DNA sequence. The sample lists approximately 200,000 clones; 75% to 90% were seen once. Trimming cost V 1 base and J 6 bases; bases outside gene matches: 13. Per the germline V gene, CDR1 is SGHTA and CDR2 is FQGNSA. The CDR3 covers 18 residues. The sample comes from a study of blood T cell repertoires in COVID-19. Study background: Both acute and convalescent COVID-19 samples were obtained from the United States, Italy and Spain. Nucleic acid was either cDNA or gDNA, and it came from T cells, B-cell-depleted T cells, or PBMCs.

This rearrangement joins TRBV7-2 to TRBJ2-7; 12 bases match TRBD2. Sequenced input: peripheral blood. The TCR sequence derives from a man in his 70s with active or convalescent COVID-19. The CDR3 DNA reads as TGTGCCAGCAGCTTAGGGGGGAGACTAGCGGGAGTCTCCATCGAGCAGTACTTC. Amino acid sequence: CASSLGGRLAGVSIEQYF.